The present entry profiles one T cell receptor beta chain with its context. This sample is part of a study of blood T cell repertoires in COVID-19. Study-level background: T cells, B-cell-depleted T cells, or PBMCs supplied cDNA or gDNA.

Profiled with immunoSEQ multiplex PCR; TCRdb holds only in-frame clones, not every one. The table shows around 55,000 clones, with around 90% occurring only once. Germline CDR1 reads MNHEY; CDR2 reads SVGEGT. There are 15 residues in the CDR3. Trimming pared 5 bases from V and 13 bases from J, leaving 26 bases between. The V gene is TRBV6-2 or TRBV6-3, the J gene TRBJ1-1, with D perhaps TRBD1 (6 bases). This TCR derives from a man in his sixties with acute or convalescent COVID-19. Sequencing was done on a sample of peripheral blood. CDR3 amino acids: CASSPPPGTPSRDFF. The CDR3 bases are TGTGCCAGCAGTCCCCCTCCAGGGACACCCTCCCGAGATTTCTTT.